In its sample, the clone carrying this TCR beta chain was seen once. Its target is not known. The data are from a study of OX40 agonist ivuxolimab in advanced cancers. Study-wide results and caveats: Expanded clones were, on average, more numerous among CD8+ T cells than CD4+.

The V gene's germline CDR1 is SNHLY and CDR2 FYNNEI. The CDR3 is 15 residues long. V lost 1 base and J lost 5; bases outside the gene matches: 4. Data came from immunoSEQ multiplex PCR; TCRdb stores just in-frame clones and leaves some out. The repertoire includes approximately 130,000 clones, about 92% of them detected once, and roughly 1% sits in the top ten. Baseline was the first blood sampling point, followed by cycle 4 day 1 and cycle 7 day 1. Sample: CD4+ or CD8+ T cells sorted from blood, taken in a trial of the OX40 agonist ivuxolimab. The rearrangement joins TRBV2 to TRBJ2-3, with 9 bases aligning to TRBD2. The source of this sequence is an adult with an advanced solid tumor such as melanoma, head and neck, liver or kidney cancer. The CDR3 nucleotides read TGTGCCAGCAGTGAAGTGGGCGGGAGGGGAGATACGCAGTATTTT. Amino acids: CASSEVGGRGDTQYF.